Below, one T cell receptor (beta chain) is given with its context. What antigen it recognizes has not been identified. A junction boundary mismatches the germline segment, possibly from a read error. The CDR3 starts with the cysteine, ends with the phenylalanine, and has 12 residues. The read is trimmed to its CDR3 DNA, 36 bases read in frame from base 1. The germline V gene sets CDR1 to SGHDN and CDR2 to FVKESK. The data were obtained in a study of regulatory T cells in long-lasting Graves disease (dated by TCRdb to the early 2020s). In the study overall: To count as having persistent Graves' disease, a patient had to have received antithyroid drug treatment for over 5 years with TSH receptor autoantibodies remaining persistently positive. Persistent Graves' disease patients were compared with newly diagnosed Graves' disease patients by peripheral blood TCR sequencing and RNA sequencing. The study took place in China and was registered as a clinical trial. A total of roughly 35 samples underwent TCR sequencing: some 13 from persistent and about 20 from newly diagnosed Graves' disease patients. Persistent Graves' disease patients in the clinical cohort had taken antithyroid drugs for approximately 10 years on average. On the study overall, not on this receptor specifically: The study examined only peripheral blood because the primary lesion, thyroid tissue, could not be accessed. As a limitation, the authors acknowledged that the small sample size may reduce accuracy. Preferential use of TRBV28, TRBJ1-2 and TRBJ2-5 was observed in persistent disease, whereas TRBV20-1 and TRBJ2-1 were favored in newly diagnosed disease. Sequencing and analysis were limited to the TCR beta chain. A larger number of public clonotypes was shared among persistent patients (under 3,000) than among newly diagnosed patients (over 850). Compared with newly diagnosed patients, patients with persistent Graves' disease had lower TCR Shannon entropy and fewer highly expanded clones, which suggests clonal expansion.

This specimen's time point label, interpreted: persistent/refractory GD, antithyroid drugs over 5 years with positive TRAb. RNA was extracted from PBMCs in TRIzol for both TCR sequencing and RNA sequencing. The diagnosis of Graves' disease followed American Thyroid Association guidelines. Patients were recruited from an endocrinology department in Xi'an, China. Each patient gave roughly 10 milliliters of peripheral blood, collected in an EDTA anticoagulant tube. Ficoll Paque Plus density gradient separation was used to isolate PBMCs, and no further T cell sorting was done. An Agilent 2100 Bioanalyzer and agarose gel were used to check RNA quality, and a NanoDrop 2000 was used to measure RNA concentration. Library prep was done by multiplex PCR. Sequencing took place on an Illumina HiSeq 4000. TCR beta libraries were built with iRepertoire HTBI primers and Arm-PCR amplification of CDR3 regions. Gel purification was performed on PCR products prior to sequencing. Processing in the source paper ran as follows. Gene usage analysis of CDR3 amino acid clonotypes used the 62 TRBV and some 13 TRBJ segments found across samples. COPE and FqMerger were used to merge the filtered high-quality paired reads into contigs. BLAST was used to align contigs to IMGT TRBV, TRBD and TRBJ reference genes, with CDR3 defined following IMGT. Any clonotype with a frequency above 0.1% was classified as a highly expanded clone. Shannon entropy served as the measure of repertoire diversity, while the Gini coefficient captured V-J evenness. Public clonotypes were defined as clonotypes shared by more than one individual. TCRdb itself trimmed the public reads at Q25 with fastp, ran MiXCR and retained productive beta chains. Rows merge per CDR3 protein into single entries with the most common DNA and genes. These V and J calls rely on TCRdb rather than the paper's analysis. The sample table contains around 300,000 distinct CDR3 sequences; only one count was recorded for under 25% of them. The biggest ten clones account for around three fifths of the sample.

In this chain, TRBV14 is recombined with TRBJ1-3; the D gene lacks a confident call. This specimen consisted of peripheral blood mononuclear cells (PBMCs), obtained when the disease was refractory, from a patient treated with antithyroid drugs. This clonotype originated in a female donor with Graves disease. The DNA reads as follows: TGTGCGAGCAAGCTCTACGGAAACACCATATATTTT. Its translation reads: CASKLYGNTIYF.